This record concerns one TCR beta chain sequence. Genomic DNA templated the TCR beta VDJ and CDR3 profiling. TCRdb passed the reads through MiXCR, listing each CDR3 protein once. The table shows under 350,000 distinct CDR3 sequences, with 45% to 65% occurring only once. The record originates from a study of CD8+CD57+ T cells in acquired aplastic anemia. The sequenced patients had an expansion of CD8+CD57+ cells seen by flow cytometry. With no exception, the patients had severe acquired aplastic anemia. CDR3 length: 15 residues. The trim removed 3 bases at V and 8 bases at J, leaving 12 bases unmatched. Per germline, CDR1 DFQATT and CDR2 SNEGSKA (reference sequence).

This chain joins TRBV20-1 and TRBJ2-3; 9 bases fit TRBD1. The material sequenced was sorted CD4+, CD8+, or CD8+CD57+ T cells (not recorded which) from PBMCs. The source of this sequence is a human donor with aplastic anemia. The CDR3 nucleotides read TGCAGTGCTAGTCACCGGGACAGGGAAATATTTACGCAGTATTTT. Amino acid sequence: CSASHRDREIFTQYF.